This TCR beta chain was retrieved from a study of T cell responses to AZD1222 COVID-19 vaccine. Points from the study as a whole: Among AZD1222 vaccinees, only 6 or 7 were seropositive at baseline. Increases in Spike-specific TCR breadth and depth were seen after two AZD1222 doses. A mostly white British donor set with more females was recruited, and clonal diversity was possibly underestimated. Only after the peak T cell response were repertoires sampled.

As concerns this clone: Its specificity is not known.

The table came from immunoSEQ multiplex PCR; TCRdb's copy has only in-frame clones and leaves some out. The sample consists of 100,000 to 150,000 clones, about 90% of them appearing once. Deletions cut 2 bases from V and 1 base from J, with 5 bases between. This CDR3 is built from 13 residues. Germline CDR1 reads ENHRY; CDR2 reads SYGVKD. J is TRBJ1-1 and V is TRBV10-3; D is unclear. This receptor was identified in an adult in good health. The material sequenced was peripheral blood, taken on day 0 of MenACWY control vaccination. For the CDR3, the DNA is TGTGCCATCAGTGAGCCCCAGAACACTGAAGCTTTCTTT. Its translation: CAISEPQNTEAFF.